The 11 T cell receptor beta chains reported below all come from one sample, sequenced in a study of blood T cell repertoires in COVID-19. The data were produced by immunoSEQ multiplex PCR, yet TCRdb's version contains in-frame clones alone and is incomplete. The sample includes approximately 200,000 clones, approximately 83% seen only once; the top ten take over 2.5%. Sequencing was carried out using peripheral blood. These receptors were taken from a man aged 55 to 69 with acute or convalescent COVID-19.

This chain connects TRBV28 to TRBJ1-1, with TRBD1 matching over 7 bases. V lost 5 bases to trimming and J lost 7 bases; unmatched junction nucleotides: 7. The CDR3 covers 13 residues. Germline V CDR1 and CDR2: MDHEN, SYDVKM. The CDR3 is CASSAYRGVEAFF. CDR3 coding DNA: TGTGCCAGCAGTGCCTACAGGGGCGTTGAAGCTTTCTTT.

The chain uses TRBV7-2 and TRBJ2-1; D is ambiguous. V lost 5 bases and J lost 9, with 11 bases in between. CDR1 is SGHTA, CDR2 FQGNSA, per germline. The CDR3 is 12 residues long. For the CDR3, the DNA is TGTGCCAGCAGCCCATCGCTGCGTGAGCAGTTCTTC. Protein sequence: CASSPSLREQFF. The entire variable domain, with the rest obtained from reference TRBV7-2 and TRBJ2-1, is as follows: GAGVSQSPSNKVTEKGKDVELRCDPISGHTALYWYRQSLGQGLEFLIYFQGNSAPDKSGLPSDRFSAERTGGSVSTLTIQRTQQEDSAVYLCASSPSLREQFFGPGTRLTVL.

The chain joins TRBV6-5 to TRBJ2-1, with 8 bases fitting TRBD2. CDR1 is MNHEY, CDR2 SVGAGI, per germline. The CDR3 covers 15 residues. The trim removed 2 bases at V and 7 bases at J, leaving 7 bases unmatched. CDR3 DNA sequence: TGTGCCAGCAGTTACCACAGCGGGAGAACAAATGAGCAGTTCTTC. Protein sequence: CASSYHSGRTNEQFF.

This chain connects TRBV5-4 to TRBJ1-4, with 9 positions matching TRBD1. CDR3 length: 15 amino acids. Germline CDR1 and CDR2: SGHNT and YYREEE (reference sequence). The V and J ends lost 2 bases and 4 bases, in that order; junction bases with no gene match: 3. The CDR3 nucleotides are TGTGCCAGCAGCTTTACAGGGGGCCATAATGAAAAACTGTTTTTT. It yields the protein CASSFTGGHNEKLFF.

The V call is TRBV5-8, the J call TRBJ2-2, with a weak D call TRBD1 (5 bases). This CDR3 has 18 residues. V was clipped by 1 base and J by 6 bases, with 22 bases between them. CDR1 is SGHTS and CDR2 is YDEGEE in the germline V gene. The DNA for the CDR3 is TGTGCCAGCAGCTTGCACTTGGGGCTAGTGGGTGTCGCCGGGGAGCTGTTTTTT. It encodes CASSLHLGLVGVAGELFF.

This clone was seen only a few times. DNA for the CDR3: TGTGCCAGCAGCCAAGCATCAGGCCCCCAGGAAGGAAAAAAACTGTTTTTT. This codes for CASSQASGPQEGKKLFF. The chain links TRBV3-1 (or the pseudogene TRBV3-2) to TRBJ1-4; D ambiguous. Germline lookup yields CDR1 LGHDT and CDR2 YNNKEL (reference sequence). The ends were cut back, 1 base at V and 9 bases at J, with 21 bases in the middle. There are 17 residues in the CDR3.

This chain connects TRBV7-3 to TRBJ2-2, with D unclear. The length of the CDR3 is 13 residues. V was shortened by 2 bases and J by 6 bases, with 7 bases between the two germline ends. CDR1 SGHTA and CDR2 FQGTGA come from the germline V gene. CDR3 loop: CASSLDGAGELFF. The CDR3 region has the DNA TGTGCCAGCAGCTTAGATGGAGCCGGGGAGCTGTTTTTT.

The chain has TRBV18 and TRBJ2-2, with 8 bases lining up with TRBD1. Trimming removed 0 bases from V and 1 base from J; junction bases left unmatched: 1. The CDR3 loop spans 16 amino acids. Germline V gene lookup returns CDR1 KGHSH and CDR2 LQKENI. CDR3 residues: CASSPPTGGNTGELFF. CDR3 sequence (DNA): TGTGCCAGCTCACCACCCACAGGGGGGAACACCGGGGAGCTGTTTTTT. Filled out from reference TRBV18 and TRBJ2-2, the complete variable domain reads NAGVMQNPRHLVRRRGQEARLRCSPMKGHSHVYWYRQLPEEGLKFMVYLQKENIIDESGMPKERFSAEFPKEGPSILRIQQVVRGDSAAYFCASSPPTGGNTGELFFGEGSRLTVL.

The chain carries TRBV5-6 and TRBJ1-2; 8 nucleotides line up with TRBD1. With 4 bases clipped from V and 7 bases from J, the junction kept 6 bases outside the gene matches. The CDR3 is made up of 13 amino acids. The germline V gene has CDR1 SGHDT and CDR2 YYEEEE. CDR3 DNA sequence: TGTGCCAGCAGCGTTACAGGGGGTGCTGGCTACACCTTC. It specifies CASSVTGGAGYTF.

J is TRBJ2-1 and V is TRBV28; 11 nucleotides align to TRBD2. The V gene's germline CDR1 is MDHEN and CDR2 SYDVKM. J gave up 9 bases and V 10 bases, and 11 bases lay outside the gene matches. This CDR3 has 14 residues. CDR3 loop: CATSLAGGPGEQFF. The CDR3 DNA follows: TGTGCCACTTCATTAGCGGGAGGGCCCGGTGAGCAGTTCTTC.

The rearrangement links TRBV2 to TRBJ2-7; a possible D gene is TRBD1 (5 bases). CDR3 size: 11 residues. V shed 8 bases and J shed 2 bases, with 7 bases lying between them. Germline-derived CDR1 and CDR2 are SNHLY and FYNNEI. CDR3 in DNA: TGTGCCAGCCTACAGGCCTACGAGCAGTACTTC. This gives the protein CASLQAYEQYF. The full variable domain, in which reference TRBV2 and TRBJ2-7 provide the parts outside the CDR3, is EPEVTQTPSHQVTQMGQEVILRCVPISNHLYFYWYRQILGQKVEFLVSFYNNEISEKSEIFDDQFSVERPDGSNFTLKIRSTKLEDSAMYFCASLQAYEQYFGPGTRLTVT.